This section outlines one T cell receptor (beta chain) sequence together with its context. Its antigen remains unidentified. Average productive template count per sample was about 42,000. This table comes from immunoSEQ multiplex PCR, and its TCRdb copy is limited to in-frame clones, with some not included. This sample carries about 2,000 clones, roughly two thirds of them seen once, and the ten largest clones take about 80%. These data originate in a study of STAT3 mutations in large granular lymphocyte leukemia. Germline-derived CDR1 and CDR2 are MNHEY and SVGAGI. CDR3 size: 15 residues. V lost 6 bases to trimming and J lost 4 bases, with 18 bases between them. Overall study findings and caveats: Clonal expansion was inferred from other time points because no sample existed at each clone's first appearance. Some patients had persisting codominant clonotypes that could mask small clones. At least one immunodominant TCR beta clonotype appeared in every T-cell large granular lymphocyte leukemia patient.

The sequenced material came from peripheral blood mononuclear cells. The TCR was taken from a man between 60 and 70 years old with T-cell large granular lymphocyte leukemia. Some clones in this sample may be carry-over from other donors' samples. The chain combines TRBV6-5 with TRBJ1-1, with D possibly matching TRBD1 (5 bases). CDR3 residues: CASSPLGGAFTEAFF. Here the CDR3 DNA reads TGTGCCAGCAGCCCGTTGGGTGGGGCGTTCACTGAAGCTTTCTTT.